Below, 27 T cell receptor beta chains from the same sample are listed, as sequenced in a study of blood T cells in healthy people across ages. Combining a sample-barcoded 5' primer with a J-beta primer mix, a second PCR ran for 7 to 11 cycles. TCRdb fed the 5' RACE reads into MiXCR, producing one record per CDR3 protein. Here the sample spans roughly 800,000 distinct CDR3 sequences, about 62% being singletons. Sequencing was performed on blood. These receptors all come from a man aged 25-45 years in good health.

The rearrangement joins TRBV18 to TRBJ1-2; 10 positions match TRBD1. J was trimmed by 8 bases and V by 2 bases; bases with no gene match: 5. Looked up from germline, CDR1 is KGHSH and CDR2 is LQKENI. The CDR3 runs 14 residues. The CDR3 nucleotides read TGTGCCAGCTCACCATCAGGGACAGGGGAAGGCTACACCTTC. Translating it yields CASSPSGTGEGYTF.

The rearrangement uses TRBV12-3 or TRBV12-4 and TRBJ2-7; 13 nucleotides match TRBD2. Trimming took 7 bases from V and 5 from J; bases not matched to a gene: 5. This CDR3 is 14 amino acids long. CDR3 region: CASTRTSGSNEQYF. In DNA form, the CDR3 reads TGTGCCAGCACGCGGACTAGCGGGAGTAACGAGCAGTACTTC.

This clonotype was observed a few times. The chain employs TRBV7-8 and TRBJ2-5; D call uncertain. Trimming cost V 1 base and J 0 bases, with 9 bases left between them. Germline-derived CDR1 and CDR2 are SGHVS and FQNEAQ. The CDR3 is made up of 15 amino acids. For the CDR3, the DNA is TGTGCCAGCAGCTTAGGGGTAGGGAACCAAGAGACCCAGTACTTC. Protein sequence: CASSLGVGNQETQYF.

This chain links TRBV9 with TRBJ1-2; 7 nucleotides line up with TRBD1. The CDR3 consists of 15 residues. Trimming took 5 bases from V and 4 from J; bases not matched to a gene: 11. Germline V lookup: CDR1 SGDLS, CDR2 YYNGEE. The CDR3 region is CASRDIGTAGYGYTF. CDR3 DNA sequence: TGTGCCAGCAGGGATATCGGGACAGCCGGCTATGGCTACACCTTC. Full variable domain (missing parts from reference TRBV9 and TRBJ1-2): DSGVTQTPKHLITATGQRVTLRCSPRSGDLSVYWYQQSLDQGLQFLIQYYNGEERAKGNILERFSAQQFPDLHSELNLSSLELGDSALYFCASRDIGTAGYGYTFGSGTRLTVV.

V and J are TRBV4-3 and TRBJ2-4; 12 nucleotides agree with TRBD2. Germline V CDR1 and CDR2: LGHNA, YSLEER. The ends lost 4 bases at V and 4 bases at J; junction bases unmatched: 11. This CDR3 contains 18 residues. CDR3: CASSPQGKTSGSKNIQYF. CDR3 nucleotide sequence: TGCGCCAGCAGCCCACAGGGGAAGACTAGCGGGAGTAAAAACATTCAGTACTTC.

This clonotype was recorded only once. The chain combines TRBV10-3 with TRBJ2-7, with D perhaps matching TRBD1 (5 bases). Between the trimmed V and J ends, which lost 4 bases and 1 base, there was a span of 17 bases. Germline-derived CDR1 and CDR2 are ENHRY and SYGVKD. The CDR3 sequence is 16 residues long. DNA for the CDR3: TGTGCCATCAGTGGGTCGGTCTGGGGCCCTTCCTACGAGCAGTACTTC. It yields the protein CAISGSVWGPSYEQYF.

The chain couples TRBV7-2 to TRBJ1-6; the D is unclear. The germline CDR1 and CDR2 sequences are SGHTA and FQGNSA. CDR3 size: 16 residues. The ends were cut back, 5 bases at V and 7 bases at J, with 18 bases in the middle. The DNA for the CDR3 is TGTGCCAGCAGCCTGTCGGGCTTCCCAGGAAATTCACCCCTCCACTTT. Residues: CASSLSGFPGNSPLHF.

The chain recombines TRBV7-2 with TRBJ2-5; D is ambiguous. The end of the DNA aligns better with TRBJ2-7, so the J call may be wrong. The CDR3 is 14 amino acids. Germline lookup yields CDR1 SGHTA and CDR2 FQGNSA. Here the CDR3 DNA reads TGTGCCAGCAGCTTATCCCTAGTCGGCTACGAGCAGTACTTC. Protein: CASSLSLVGYEQYF.

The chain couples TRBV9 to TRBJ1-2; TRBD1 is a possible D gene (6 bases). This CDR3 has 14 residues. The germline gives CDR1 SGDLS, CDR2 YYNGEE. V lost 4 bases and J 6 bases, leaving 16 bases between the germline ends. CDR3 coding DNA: TGTGCCAGCAGCCCGCAACAGGGTTACGATGGCTACACCTTC. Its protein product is CASSPQQGYDGYTF.

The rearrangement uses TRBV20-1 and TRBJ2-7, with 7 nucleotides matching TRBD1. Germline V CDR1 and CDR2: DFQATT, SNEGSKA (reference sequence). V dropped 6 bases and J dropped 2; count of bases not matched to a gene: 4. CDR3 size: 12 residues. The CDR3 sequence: CSAGTAPYEQYF. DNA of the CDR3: TGCAGTGCAGGGACAGCCCCCTACGAGCAGTACTTC.

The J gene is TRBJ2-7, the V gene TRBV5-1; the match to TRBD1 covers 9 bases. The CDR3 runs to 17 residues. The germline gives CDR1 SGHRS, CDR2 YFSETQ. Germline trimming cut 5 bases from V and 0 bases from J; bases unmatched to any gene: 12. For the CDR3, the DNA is TGCGCCAGCAGGGGCCTACAGGGGGCTCAAAACTCCTACGAGCAGTACTTC. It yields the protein CASRGLQGAQNSYEQYF. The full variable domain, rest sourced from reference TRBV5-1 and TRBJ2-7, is KAGVTQTPRYLIKTRGQQVTLSCSPISGHRSVSWYQQTPGQGLQFLFEYFSETQRNKGNFPGRFSGRQFSNSRSEMNVSTLELGDSALYLCASRGLQGAQNSYEQYFGPGTRLTVT.

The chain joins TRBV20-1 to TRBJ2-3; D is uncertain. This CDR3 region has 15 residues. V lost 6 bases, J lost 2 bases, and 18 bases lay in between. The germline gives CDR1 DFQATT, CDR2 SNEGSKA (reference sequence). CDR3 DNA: TGCAGTGCCAGGATCGTGTCGGTAAACACAGATACGCAGTATTTT. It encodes CSARIVSVNTDTQYF.

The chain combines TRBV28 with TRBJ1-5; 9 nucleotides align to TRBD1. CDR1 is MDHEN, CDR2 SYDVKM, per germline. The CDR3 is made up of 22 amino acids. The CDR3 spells CGTLERDRRLWGQGVVNQPQHF. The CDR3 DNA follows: TGTGGTACACTAGAACGGGACAGGCGACTGTGGGGACAGGGAGTAGTCAATCAGCCCCAGCATTTT.

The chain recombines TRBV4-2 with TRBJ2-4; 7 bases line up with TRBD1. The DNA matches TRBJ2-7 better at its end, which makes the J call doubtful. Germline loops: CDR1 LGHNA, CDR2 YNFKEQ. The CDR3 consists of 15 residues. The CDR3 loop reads CASSLTGEGAYEQYF. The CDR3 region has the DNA TGTGCCAGCAGCCTAACAGGGGAAGGAGCCTACGAGCAGTACTTC.

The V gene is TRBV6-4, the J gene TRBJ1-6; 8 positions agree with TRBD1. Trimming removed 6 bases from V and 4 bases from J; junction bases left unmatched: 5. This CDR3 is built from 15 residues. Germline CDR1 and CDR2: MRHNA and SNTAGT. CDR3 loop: CASREQGGYNSPLHF. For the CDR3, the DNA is TGTGCCAGCAGAGAACAGGGGGGGTATAATTCACCCCTCCACTTT.

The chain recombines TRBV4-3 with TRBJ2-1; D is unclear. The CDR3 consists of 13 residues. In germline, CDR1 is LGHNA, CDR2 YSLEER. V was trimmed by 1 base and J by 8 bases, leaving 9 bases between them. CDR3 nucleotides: TGCGCCAGCAGCCAAGGCGATACTCATGAGCAGTTCTTC. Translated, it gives CASSQGDTHEQFF.

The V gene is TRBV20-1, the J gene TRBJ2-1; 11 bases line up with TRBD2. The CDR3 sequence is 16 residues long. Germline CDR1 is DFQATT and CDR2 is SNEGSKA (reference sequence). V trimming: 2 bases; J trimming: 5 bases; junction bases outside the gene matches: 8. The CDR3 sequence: CSARKTGTSGNNEQFF. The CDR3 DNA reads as TGCAGTGCTAGAAAAACCGGGACTAGCGGTAACAATGAGCAGTTCTTC.

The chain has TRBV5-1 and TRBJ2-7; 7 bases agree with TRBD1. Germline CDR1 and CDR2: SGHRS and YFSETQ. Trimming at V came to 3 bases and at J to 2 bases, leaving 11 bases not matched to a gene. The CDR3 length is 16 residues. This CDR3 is CASSSPDEGAAYEQYF. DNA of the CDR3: TGCGCCAGCAGCTCCCCCGACGAGGGGGCAGCCTACGAGCAGTACTTC.

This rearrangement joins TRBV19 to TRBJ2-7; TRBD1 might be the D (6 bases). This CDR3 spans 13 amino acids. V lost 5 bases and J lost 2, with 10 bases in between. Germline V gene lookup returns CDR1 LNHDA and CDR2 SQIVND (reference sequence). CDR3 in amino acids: CASSAGATYEQYF. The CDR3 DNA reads TGTGCCAGTAGTGCAGGGGCCACCTACGAGCAGTACTTC.

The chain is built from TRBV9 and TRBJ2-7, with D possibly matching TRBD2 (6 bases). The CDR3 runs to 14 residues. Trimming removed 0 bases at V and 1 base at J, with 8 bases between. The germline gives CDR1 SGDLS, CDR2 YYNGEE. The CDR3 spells CASSVGLVSYEQYF. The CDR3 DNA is TGTGCCAGCAGCGTAGGACTAGTGTCCTACGAGCAGTACTTC.

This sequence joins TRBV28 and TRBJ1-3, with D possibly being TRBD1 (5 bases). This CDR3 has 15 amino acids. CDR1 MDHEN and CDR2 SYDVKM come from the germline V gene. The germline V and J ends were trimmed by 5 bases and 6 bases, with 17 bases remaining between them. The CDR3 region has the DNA TGTGCCAGCAGTGCGTTCGGGGCCGGAAAAAACACCATATATTTT. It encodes CASSAFGAGKNTIYF.

Here the CDR3 reads CASSQGRDRGTPGANVLTF. The CDR3 DNA reads TGCGCCAGCAGCCAAGGCCGGGACAGGGGAACCCCTGGGGCCAACGTCCTGACTTTC. The genes are TRBV4-1 and TRBJ2-6; 10 bases line up with TRBD1. The V gene end was trimmed by 1 base and the J gene end by 2 bases; junction bases not matched to a gene: 8. The CDR3 runs to 19 residues. Germline-derived CDR1 and CDR2 are MGHRA and YSYEKL.

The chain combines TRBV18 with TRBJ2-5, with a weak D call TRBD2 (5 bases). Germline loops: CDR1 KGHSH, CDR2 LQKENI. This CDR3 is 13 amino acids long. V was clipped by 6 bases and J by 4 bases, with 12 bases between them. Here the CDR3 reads CASSGREGETQYF. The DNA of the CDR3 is TGTGCCAGCTCCGGACGGGAAGGAGAGACCCAGTACTTC.

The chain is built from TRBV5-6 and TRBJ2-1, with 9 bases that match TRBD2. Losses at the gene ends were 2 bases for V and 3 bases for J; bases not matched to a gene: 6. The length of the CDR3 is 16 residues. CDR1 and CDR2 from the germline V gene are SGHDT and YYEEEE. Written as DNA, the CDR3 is TGTGCCAGCAGCTTCTTGACTAGCGGATACTACAATGAGCAGTTCTTC. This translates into CASSFLTSGYYNEQFF.

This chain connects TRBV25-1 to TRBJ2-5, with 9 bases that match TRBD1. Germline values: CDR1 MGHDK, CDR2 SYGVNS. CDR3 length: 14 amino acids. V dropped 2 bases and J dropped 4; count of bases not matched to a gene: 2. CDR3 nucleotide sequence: TGTGCCAGCAGTGAAGACAGGGGGATAGAGACCCAGTACTTC. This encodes CASSEDRGIETQYF.

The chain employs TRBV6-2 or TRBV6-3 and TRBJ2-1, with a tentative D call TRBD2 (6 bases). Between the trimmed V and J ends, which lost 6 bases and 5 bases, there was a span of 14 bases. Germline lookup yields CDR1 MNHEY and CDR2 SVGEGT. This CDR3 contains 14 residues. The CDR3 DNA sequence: TGTGCCAGCAGGCGTAGCGGAGCCGACAATGAGCAGTTCTTC. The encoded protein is CASRRSGADNEQFF.

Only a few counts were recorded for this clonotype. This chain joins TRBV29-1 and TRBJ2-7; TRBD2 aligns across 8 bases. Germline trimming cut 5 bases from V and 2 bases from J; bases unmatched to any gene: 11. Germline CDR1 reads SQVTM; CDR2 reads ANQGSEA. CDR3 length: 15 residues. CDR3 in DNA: TGCAGCGTTCAAGGGGGGACTAGAGGGGCCTACGAGCAGTACTTC. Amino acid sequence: CSVQGGTRGAYEQYF.